What follows describes a single T cell receptor beta chain. Its recognized antigen is unknown. Qualities for individual bases were not recorded, and no much larger clone is one base off. The source of the sample is a study of blood T cell repertoires in COVID-19 (dated by TCRdb to 2020 to 2021). Context from the whole study: Samples covering the acute and convalescent phases of COVID-19 were provided by collaborators in the United States, Italy and Spain. Where available, HLA class I and class II types were taken from metadata supplied by the sample provider and were not determined by assay-based typing. A de-identified subject ID, COVID-19 status, age in years and sex were almost always included in the sample metadata. Deeply sampled blood TCRbeta repertoires from subjects exposed to, actively infected with, or recovered from COVID-19 were included in the dataset. Samples were obtained from the ongoing ImmuneRACE study (first 160 participants) and from over a thousand subjects provided by 6 global collaborators. The repertoires were released in a freely available public database intended as a resource for research on the immune response to SARS-CoV-2. The prospective study material was composed of cDNA or gDNA derived from T cells, B-cell-depleted T cells, or PBMCs. Results the study describes overall, beyond this receptor: The amount of clinical and demographic metadata varied by source and participant and was provided uncurated.

Collaborating institutions collected whole blood in K2EDTA tubes following their own protocols. For TCRbeta analysis, collaborators shipped samples in one of three forms: frozen whole blood, isolated PBMCs, or DNA extracted from either of those sample types. TCRbeta CDR3 regions were amplified from genomic DNA by means of the immunoSEQ Assay, a bias-controlled multiplex PCR. The study's processing was this. Within the assay, amplification of reference gene primers was used to estimate how many nucleated cells each sample contained. Sequence reads were collapsed and filtered to measure the absolute abundance of every unique TCRbeta CDR3 rearrangement. Productive Simpson clonality was computed per sample as the square root of Simpson's diversity index over productive rearrangements. The clones in this table, taken by TCRdb from immuneACCESS, are in-frame only. Not every clone is retained; where verified, under half of the shortfall comes from an unresolved V gene, and the cause of the rest is unknown. V and J calls and clone size come straight from that table; D and trimming were deduced from the DNA. The sample table shows about 200,000 clones, and about 86% are seen once. Jointly, the top ten make up 0.6% to 1% of the sample.

V is reduced by 0 bases and J by 5 bases, leaving a spacing of 7 bases between them. From the germline V gene, CDR1 is LGHNA and CDR2 is YNFKEQ. The CDR3, from cysteine to phenylalanine, totals 14 residues. The only DNA kept is the CDR3, 42 bases in frame from the first base. The sample was peripheral blood. The chain was built from TRBV4-2 and TRBJ1-4, with an unclear D gene assignment. This TCR was recovered from a woman aged 70-85 years with acute or convalescent COVID-19. The CDR3 reads CASSQDHGNEKLFF. The sequenced DNA: TGTGCCAGCAGCCAAGACCACGGGAATGAAAAACTGTTTTTT.